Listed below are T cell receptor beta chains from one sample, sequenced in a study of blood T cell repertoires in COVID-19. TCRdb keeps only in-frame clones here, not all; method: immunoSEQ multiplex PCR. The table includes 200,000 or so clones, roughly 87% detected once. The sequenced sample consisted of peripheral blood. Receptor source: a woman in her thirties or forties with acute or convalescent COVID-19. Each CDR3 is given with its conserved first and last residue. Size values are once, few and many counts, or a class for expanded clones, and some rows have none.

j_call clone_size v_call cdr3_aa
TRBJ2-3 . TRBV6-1 CASSDTAGGLSTDTQYF
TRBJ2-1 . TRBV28 CASRTTLGYRNNEQFF
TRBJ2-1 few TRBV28 CASSFAYNEQFF
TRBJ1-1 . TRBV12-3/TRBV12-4 CASSTPGGTEAFF
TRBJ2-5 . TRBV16 CASSLTPTRRQETQYF
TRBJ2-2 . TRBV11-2 CASSSVRANTGELFF
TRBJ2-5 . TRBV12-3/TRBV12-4 CASSPGQEETQYF
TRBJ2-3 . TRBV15 CATSGIRTSFTDTQYF
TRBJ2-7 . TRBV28 CASVQEGVEYF
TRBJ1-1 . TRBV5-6 CASSGEFDTEAFF
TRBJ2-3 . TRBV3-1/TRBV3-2 CASRGGLRTQYF
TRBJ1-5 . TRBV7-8 CASSLQENQPQHF
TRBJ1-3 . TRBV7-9 CAIVRANSGNTIYF
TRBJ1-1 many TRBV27 CASSQLVNTEAFF
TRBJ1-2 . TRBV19 CASKYQGSYGYTF
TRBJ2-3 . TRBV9 CASSVPGLAGGRDGTDTQYF
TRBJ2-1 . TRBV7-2 CASSLLGEYGNEQFF
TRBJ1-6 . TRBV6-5 CASSSPGTANSPLHF
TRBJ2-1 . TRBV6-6 CASSYSDPGQFDEQFF
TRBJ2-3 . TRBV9 CASSVDPRGTDTQYF
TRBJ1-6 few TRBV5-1 CASSLVGGNSPLHF
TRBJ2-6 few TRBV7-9 CASKQQGGSSGANVLTF
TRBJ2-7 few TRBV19 CASSNRAAGEQYF
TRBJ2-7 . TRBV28 CASSFPTYEQYF
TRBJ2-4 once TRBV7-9 CASSFRGKNIQYF
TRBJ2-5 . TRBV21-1 CASSGGQGARDQETQYF
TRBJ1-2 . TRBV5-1 CASSSMTGYDYGYTF
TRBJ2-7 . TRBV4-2 CASSQAPVAGPVGSYEQYF
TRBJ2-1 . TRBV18 CASSPPAGGANEQFF
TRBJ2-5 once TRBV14 CASSPGGAWHQETQYF
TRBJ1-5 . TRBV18 CASSPTGGQGSQPQHF
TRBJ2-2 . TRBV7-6 CASDPGNTGELFF
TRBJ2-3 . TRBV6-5 CASSRAGGPDTQYF
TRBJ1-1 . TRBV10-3 CAIGQGGWDTEAFF
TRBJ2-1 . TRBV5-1 CASSPQSFSYNEQFF
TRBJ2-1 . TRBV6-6 CASRGGATGGYNEQFF
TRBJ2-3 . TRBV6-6 CASAELHTQYF
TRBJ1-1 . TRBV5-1 CASSTGQGHTEAFF
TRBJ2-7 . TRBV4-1 CASSPLLAGSYEQYF
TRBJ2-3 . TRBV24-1 CATSDLTSGRTDTQYF
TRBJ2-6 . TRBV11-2 CASSPDRFNVLTF
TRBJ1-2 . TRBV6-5 CASSRTGGGYTF
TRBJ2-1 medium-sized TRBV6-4 CASSDGSGNYNEQFF
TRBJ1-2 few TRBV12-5 CASGSGHTDGYTF
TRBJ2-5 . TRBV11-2 CASSLVQGGETQYF
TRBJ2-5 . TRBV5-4 CASSLVPSVAQETQYF
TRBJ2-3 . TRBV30 CAWSHRVEGTDTQYF
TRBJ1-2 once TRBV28 CASREPTGGGGYTF
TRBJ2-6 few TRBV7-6 CASSLVVGSGANVLTF
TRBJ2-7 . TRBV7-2 CASSLTSGGLYEQYF
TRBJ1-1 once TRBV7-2 CASRETAMNTEAFF